This record looks at one TCR beta chain sequence and its context. Antigen specificity is unknown. The CDR3 consists of 13 residues. Trimming cost V 5 bases and J 6 bases; bases outside gene matches: 5. Germline CDR1 DFQATT, CDR2 SNEGSKA (reference sequence). Sample donors were healthy Caucasian individuals that came from Russia, aged 6 to 90. The data stem from a study of blood T cells in healthy people across ages. Points from the study as a whole: Roughly linearly, TCR beta diversity per million T cells fell as age increased.

A sample-barcoded 5' primer and a J-beta primer mix were used in a second PCR of about 6 to 12 cycles. TCRdb re-analysed the 5' RACE reads in MiXCR, keeping a single row per CDR3 protein. The sample shows 650,000 to 800,000 distinct CDR3 sequences, approximately 52% of them seen only once. The chain couples TRBV20-1 to TRBJ2-2; 8 bases are a match to TRBD1. The sequencing sample was made of blood. The origin of this receptor is a woman aged 80 or over in good health. The CDR3 region has the DNA TGCAGTGCTTGGACAGGGACGGCCGGGGAGCTGTTTTTT. This sequence encodes CSAWTGTAGELFF.